The clone carrying this T cell receptor beta chain came up a few times. The PCR made use of 60 Vbeta and 13 Jbeta primers. Data came from immunoSEQ multiplex PCR; TCRdb stores just in-frame clones and leaves some out. The sample has fewer than 200,000 clones; 9.5% are singletons. The entry originates in a study of cytomegalovirus exposure and HLA in healthy donors. The CDR3 contains 14 residues. CDR1 and CDR2 from the germline V gene are SGHRS and YFSETQ. V lost 1 base and J lost 5; bases outside the gene matches: 4. The chain links TRBV5-1 to TRBJ2-5, with 8 bases lining up with TRBD2. The sequence was obtained from a young woman in good health and CMV-seropositive. The sequencing sample was made of PBMCs. The CDR3 here is CASSLTSGAETQYF. The CDR3 nucleotides read TGCGCCAGCAGCTTGACTAGCGGTGCGGAGACCCAGTACTTC.